This paragraph reports one T cell receptor beta chain. Its specificity is not known. It was with 60 Vbeta and 13 Jbeta primers that the PCR ran. Sequenced by immunoSEQ multiplex PCR; TCRdb stores in-frame clones only, minus some. The repertoire table contains over 100,000 clones. The data derive from a study of cytomegalovirus exposure and HLA in healthy donors. Notes on the study in general: CMV serostatus alone was available as immune exposure information.

CDR3 size: 14 residues. Germline assignment: CDR1 MDHEN and CDR2 SYDVKM. The V segment lost 6 bases and the J segment 4 bases; nucleotides outside the gene matches: 6. This receptor was taken from a woman aged 40 to 50 in good health and CMV-seropositive. The specimen sequenced was PBMCs. The chain links TRBV28 to TRBJ2-1, with 7 bases aligning to TRBD1. Here the CDR3 DNA reads TGTGCCAGCAGGCAGACAGGGCGATACAATGAGCAGTTCTTC. Protein product: CASRQTGRYNEQFF.